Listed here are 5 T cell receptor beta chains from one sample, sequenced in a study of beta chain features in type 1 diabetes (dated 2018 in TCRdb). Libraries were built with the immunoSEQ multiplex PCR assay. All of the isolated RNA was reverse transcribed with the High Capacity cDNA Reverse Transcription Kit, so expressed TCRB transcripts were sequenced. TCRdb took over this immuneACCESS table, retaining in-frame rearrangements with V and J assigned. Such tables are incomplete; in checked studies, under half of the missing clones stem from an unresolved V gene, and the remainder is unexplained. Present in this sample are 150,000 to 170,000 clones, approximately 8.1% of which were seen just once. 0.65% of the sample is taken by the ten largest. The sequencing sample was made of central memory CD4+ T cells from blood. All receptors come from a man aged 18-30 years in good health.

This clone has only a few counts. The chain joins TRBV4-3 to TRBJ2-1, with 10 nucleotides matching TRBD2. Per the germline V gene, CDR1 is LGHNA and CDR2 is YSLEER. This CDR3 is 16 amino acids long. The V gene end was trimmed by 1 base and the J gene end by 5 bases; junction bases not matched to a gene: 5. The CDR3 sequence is CASSQGLLAGNNEQFF. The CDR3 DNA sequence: TGCGCCAGCAGCCAAGGTTTACTAGCGGGGAACAATGAGCAGTTCTTC.

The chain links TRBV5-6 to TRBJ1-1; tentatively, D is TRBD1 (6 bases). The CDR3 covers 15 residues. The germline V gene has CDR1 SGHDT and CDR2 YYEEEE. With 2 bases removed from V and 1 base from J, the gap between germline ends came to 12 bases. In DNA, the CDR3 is TGTGCCAGCAGCTTCGAGACAGGATGGAACACTGAAGCTTTCTTT. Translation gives CASSFETGWNTEAFF. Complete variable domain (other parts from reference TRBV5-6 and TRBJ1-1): DAGVTQSPTHLIKTRGQQVTLRCSPKSGHDTVSWYQQALGQGPQFIFQYYEEEERQRGNFPDRFSGHQFPNYSSELNVNALLLGDSALYLCASSFETGWNTEAFFGQGTRLTVV.

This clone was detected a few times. The CDR3 region has the DNA TGTGCCAGCAGTCCCGACTGGCGGGTTACAGATACGCAGTATTTT. The encoded protein is CASSPDWRVTDTQYF. This chain joins TRBV27 and TRBJ2-3, with a tentative D call TRBD2 (5 bases). In germline, CDR1 is MNHEY, CDR2 SMNVEV (reference sequence). The CDR3 is 15 residues long. Deletions cut 5 bases from V and 3 bases from J, with 15 bases between.

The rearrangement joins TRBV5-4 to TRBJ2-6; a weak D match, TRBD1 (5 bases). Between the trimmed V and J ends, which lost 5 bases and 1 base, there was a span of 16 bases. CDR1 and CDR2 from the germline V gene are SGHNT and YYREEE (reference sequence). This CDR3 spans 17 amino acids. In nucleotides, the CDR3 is TGTGCCAGCAGACCAGGGTCACCGGCGTCTGGGGCCAACGTCCTGACTTTC. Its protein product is CASRPGSPASGANVLTF.

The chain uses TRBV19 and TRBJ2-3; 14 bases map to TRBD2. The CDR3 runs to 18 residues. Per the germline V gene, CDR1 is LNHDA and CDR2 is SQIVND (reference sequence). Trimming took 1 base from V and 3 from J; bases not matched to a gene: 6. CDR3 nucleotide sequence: TGTGCCAGTAGTATAGGCCGGACTAGCGGGAGGAGGACAGATACGCAGTATTTT. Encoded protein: CASSIGRTSGRRTDTQYF.